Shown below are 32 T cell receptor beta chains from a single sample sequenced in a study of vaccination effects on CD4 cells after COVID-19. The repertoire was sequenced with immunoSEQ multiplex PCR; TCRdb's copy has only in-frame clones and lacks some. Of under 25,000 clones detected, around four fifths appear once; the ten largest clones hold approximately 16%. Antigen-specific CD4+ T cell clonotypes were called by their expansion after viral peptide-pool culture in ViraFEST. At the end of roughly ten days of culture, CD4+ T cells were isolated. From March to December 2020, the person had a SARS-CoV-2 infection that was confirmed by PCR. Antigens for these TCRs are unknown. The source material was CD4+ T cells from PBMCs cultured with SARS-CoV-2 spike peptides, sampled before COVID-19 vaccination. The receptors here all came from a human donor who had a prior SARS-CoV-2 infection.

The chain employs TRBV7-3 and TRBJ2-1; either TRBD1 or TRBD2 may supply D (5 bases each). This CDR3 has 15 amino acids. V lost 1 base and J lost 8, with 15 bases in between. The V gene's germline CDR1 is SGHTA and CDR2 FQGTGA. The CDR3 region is CASSLIGREYDEQFF. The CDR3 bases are TGTGCCAGCAGCTTAATTGGCAGGGAGTATGATGAGCAGTTCTTC. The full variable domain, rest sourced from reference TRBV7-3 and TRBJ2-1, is GAGVSQTPSNKVTEKGKYVELRCDPISGHTALYWYRQSLGQGPEFLIYFQGTGAADDSGLPNDRFFAVRPEGSVSTLKIQRTERGDSAVYLCASSLIGREYDEQFFGPGTRLTVL.

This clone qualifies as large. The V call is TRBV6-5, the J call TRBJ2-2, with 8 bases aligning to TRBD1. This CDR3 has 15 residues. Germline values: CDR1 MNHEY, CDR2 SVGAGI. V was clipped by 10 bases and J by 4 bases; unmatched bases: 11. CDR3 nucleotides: TGTGCCACCAACTACAGGGGGTTGGGCACCGGGGAGCTGTTTTTT. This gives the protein CATNYRGLGTGELFF.

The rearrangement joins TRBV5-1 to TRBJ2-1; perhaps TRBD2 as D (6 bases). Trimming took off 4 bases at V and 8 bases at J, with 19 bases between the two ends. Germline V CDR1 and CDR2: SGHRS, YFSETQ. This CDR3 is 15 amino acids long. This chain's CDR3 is CASSTSIIPGDEQFF. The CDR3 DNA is TGCGCCAGCAGCACGAGCATTATTCCGGGGGATGAGCAGTTCTTC.

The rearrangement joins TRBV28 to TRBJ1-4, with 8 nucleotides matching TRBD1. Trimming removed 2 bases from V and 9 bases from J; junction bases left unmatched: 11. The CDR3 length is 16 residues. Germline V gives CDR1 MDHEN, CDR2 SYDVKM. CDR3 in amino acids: CASSLGGTGAGKKLFF. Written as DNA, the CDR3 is TGTGCCAGCAGTTTAGGGGGGACAGGAGCGGGGAAAAAACTGTTTTTT.

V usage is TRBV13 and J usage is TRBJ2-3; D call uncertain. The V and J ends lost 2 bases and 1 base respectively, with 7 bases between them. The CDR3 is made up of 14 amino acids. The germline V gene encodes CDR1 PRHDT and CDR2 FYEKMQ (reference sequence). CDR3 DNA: TGTGCCAGCAGCTTAACCGATCGCACAGATACGCAGTATTTT. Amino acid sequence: CASSLTDRTDTQYF.

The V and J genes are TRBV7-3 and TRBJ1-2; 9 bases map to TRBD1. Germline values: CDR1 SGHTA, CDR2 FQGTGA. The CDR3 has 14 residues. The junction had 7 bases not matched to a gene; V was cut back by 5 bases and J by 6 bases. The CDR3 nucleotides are TGTGCCAGCAGCCAACAGGGACAGGGTAATGGCTACACCTTC. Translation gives CASSQQGQGNGYTF. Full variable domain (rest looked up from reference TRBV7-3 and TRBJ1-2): GAGVSQTPSNKVTEKGKYVELRCDPISGHTALYWYRQSLGQGPEFLIYFQGTGAADDSGLPNDRFFAVRPEGSVSTLKIQRTERGDSAVYLCASSQQGQGNGYTFGSGTRLTVV.

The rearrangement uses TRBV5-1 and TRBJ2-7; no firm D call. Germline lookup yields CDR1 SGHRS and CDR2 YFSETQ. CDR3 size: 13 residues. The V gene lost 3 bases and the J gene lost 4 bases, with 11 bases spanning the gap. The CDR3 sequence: CASSWGSRYEQYF. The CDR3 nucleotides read TGCGCCAGCAGCTGGGGATCCCGGTACGAGCAGTACTTC. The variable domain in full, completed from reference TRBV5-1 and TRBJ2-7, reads KAGVTQTPRYLIKTRGQQVTLSCSPISGHRSVSWYQQTPGQGLQFLFEYFSETQRNKGNFPGRFSGRQFSNSRSEMNVSTLELGDSALYLCASSWGSRYEQYFGPGTRLTVT.

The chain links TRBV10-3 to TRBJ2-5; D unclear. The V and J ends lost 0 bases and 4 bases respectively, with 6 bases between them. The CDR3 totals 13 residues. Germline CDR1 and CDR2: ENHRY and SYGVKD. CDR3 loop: CAISESRSETQYF. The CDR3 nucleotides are TGTGCCATCAGTGAGTCGAGATCAGAGACCCAGTACTTC.

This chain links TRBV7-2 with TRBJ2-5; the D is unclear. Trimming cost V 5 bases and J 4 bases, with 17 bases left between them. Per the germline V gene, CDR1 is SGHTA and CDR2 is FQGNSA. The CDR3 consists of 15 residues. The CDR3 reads CASSPDRTSAETQYF. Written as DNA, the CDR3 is TGTGCCAGCAGCCCGGACCGGACGAGTGCAGAGACCCAGTACTTC.

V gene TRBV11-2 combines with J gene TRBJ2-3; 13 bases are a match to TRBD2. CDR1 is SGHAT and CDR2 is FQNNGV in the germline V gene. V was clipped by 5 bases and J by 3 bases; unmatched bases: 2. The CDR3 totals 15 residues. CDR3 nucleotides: TGTGCCAGCAGCCCGGGACTAGCGGGAACAGATACGCAGTATTTT. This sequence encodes CASSPGLAGTDTQYF.

The CDR3 DNA follows: TGTGCCAGTGGGGAACTAGCGGGACGGTTTGAGACCCAGTACTTC. It is translated as CASGELAGRFETQYF. The J gene is TRBJ2-5, the V gene TRBV19; 10 bases are shared with TRBD2. The CDR3 sequence is 15 residues long. Per germline, CDR1 LNHDA and CDR2 SQIVND (reference sequence). V lost 8 bases and J lost 5; bases outside the gene matches: 11.

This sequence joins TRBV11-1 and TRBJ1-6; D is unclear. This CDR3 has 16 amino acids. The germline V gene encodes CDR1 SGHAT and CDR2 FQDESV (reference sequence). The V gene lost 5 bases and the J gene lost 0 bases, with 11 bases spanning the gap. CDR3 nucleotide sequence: TGTGCCAGCAGCCGCAGGATGAGCTCCTATAATTCACCCCTCCACTTT. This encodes CASSRRMSSYNSPLHF.

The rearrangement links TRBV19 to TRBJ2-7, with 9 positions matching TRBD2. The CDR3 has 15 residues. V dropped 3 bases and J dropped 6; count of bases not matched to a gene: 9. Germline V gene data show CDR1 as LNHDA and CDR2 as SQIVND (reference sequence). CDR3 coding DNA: TGTGCCAGTAGTATTTTCGCGGGAGGGCCCGGCGAGCAGTACTTC. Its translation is CASSIFAGGPGEQYF.

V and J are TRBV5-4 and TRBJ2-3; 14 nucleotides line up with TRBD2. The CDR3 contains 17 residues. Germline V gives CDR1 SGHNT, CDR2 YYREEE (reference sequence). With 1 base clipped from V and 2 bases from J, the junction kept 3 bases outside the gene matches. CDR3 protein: CASSLLTSGGVTDTQYF. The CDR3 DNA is TGTGCCAGCAGCTTGTTGACTAGCGGGGGGGTCACAGATACGCAGTATTTT.

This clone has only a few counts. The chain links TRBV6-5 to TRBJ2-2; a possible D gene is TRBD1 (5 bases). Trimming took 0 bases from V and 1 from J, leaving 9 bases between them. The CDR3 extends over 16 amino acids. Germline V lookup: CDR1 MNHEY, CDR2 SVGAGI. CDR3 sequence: CASSYSAGLNTGELFF. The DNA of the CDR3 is TGTGCCAGCAGTTACTCTGCAGGGCTGAACACCGGGGAGCTGTTTTTT.

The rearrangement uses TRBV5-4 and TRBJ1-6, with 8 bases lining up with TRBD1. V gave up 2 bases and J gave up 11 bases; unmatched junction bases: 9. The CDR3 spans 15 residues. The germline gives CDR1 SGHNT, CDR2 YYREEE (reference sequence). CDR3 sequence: CASSLQGVTLAPLHF. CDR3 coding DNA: TGTGCCAGCAGCTTACAGGGGGTTACATTAGCACCCCTCCACTTT.

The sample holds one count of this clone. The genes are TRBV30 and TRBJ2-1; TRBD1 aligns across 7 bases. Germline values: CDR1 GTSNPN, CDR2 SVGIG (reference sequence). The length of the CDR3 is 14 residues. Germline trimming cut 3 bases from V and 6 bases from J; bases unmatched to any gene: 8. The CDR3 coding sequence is TGTGCCTGGAGCGCAGGGGGTTCTCGCAATGAGCAGTTCTTC. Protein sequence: CAWSAGGSRNEQFF.

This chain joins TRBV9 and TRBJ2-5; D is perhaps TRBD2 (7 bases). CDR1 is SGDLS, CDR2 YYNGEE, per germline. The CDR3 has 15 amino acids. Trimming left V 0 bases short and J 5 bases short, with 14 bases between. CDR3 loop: CASSVDQEGGETQYF. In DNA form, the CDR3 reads TGTGCCAGCAGCGTAGACCAGGAGGGGGGGGAGACCCAGTACTTC.

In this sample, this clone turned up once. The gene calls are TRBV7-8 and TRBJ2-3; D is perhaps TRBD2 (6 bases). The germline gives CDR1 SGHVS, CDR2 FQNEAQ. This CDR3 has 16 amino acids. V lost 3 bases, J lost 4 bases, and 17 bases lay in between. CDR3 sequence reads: CASSFRRGGVSDTQYF. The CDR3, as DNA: TGTGCCAGCAGCTTCCGGCGGGGCGGGGTATCAGATACGCAGTATTTT. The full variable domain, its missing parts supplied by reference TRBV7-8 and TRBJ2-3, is GAGVSQSPRYKVAKRGQDVALRCDPISGHVSLFWYQQALGQGPEFLTYFQNEAQLDKSGLPSDRFFAERPEGSVSTLKIQRTQQEDSAVYLCASSFRRGGVSDTQYFGPGTRLTVL.

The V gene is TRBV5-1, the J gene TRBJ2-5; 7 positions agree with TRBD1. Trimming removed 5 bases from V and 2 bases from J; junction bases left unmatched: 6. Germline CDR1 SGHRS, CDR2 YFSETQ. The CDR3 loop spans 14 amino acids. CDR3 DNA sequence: TGCGCCAGCAGGTCGGGACAGACACAAGAGACCCAGTACTTC. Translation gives CASRSGQTQETQYF.

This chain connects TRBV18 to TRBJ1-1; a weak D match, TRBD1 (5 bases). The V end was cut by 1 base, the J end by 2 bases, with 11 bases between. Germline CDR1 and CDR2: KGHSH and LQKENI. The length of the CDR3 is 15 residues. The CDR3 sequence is CASSPQGIGNTEAFF. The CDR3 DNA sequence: TGTGCCAGCTCACCACAGGGGATAGGAAACACTGAAGCTTTCTTT.

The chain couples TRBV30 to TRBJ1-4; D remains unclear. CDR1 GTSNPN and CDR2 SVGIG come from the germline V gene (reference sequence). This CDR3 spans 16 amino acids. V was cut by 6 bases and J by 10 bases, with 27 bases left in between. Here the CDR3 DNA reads TGTGCCTGCCGACGGTTAGAAGGGTCTGCTATCGGAAAACTGTTTTTT. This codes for CACRRLEGSAIGKLFF.

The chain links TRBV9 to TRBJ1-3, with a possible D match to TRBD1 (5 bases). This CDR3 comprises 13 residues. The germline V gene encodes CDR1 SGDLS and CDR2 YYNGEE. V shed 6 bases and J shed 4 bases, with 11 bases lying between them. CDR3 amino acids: CASTVRDGNTIYF. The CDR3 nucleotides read TGTGCCAGCACCGTCCGGGACGGAAACACCATATATTTT.

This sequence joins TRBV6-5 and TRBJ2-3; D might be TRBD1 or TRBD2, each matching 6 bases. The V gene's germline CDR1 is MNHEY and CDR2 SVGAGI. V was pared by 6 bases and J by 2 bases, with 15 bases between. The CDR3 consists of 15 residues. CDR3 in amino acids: CASRDRRATTDTQYF. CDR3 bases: TGTGCCAGCAGAGACAGGAGGGCCACCACAGATACGCAGTATTTT.

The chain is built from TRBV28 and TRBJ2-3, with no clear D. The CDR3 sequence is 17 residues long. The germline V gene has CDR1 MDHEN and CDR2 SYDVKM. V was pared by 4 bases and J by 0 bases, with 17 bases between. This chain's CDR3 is CASSSLWITYSTDTQYF. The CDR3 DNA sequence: TGTGCCAGCAGTTCCCTCTGGATAACCTATAGCACAGATACGCAGTATTTT.

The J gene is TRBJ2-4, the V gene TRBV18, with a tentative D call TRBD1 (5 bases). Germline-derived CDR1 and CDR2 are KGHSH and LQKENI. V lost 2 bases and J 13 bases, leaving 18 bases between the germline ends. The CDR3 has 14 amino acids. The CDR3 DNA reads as TGTGCCAGCTCACCAGGCGGACAAGCGACAGTCCAGTACTTC. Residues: CASSPGGQATVQYF.

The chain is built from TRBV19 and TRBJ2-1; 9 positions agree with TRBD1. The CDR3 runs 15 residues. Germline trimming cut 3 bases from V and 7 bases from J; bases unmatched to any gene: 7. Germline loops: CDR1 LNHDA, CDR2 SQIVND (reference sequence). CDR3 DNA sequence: TGTGCCAGTAGTATCAGGACAGGGGCGGATAATGAGCAGTTCTTC. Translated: CASSIRTGADNEQFF.

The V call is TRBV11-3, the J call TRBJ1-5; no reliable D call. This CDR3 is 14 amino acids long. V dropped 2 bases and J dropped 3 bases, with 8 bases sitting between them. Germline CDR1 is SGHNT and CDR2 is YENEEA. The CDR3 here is CASSLSGINQPQHF. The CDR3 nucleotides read TGTGCCAGCAGCTTATCCGGGATCAATCAGCCCCAGCATTTT.

CDR3 DNA: TGTGCCAGTGGAGGTGGAAAACTGTTTTTT. Residues: CASGGGKLFF. The chain uses TRBV2 and TRBJ1-4; D gene ambiguous. The length of the CDR3 is 10 residues. CDR1 is SNHLY, CDR2 FYNNEI, per germline. The germline V and J ends were trimmed by 9 bases and 10 bases, with 9 bases remaining between them.

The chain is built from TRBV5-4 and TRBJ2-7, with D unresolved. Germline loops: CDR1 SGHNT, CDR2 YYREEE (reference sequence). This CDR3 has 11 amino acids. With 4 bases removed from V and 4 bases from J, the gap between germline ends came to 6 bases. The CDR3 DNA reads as TGTGCCAGCAGCGGCCAATACGAGCAGTACTTC. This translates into CASSGQYEQYF. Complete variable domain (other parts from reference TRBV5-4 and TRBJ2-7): ETGVTQSPTHLIKTRGQQVTLRCSSQSGHNTVSWYQQALGQGPQFIFQYYREEENGRGNFPPRFSGLQFPNYSSELNVNALELDDSALYLCASSGQYEQYFGPGTRLTVT.

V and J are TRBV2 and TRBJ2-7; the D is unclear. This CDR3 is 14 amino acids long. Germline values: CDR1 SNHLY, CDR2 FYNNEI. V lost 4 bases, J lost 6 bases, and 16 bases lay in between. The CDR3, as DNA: TGTGCCAGCAGTGGTTCAGTGTTCTCGGGCGAGCAGTACTTC. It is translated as CASSGSVFSGEQYF.

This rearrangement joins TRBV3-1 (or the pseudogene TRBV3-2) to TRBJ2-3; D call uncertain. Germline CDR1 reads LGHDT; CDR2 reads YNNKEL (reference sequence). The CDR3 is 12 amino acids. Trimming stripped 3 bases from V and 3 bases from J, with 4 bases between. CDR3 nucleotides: TGTGCCAGCAGCCACGGTACAGATACGCAGTATTTT. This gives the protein CASSHGTDTQYF.